This TCR beta chain derives from a study of blood T cell repertoires in COVID-19. Germline V gene sequence: CDR1 SGHTA, CDR2 FQGTGA. This CDR3 is 18 amino acids long. V lost 4 bases to trimming and J lost 7 bases; unmatched junction nucleotides: 12. For recovered donors of Cohort 3, there were two negative PCRs, clearance, or symptom resolution. The data were produced by immunoSEQ multiplex PCR, yet TCRdb's version contains in-frame clones alone and is incomplete. The repertoire holds more than 200,000 clones, with about 89% as singletons. J is TRBJ2-1 and V is TRBV7-3; 14 positions agree with TRBD2. What was sequenced was PBMCs or T cells enriched from blood (not recorded which). The clonotype was recovered from a woman in her twenties or thirties who had recovered from COVID-19. CDR3 DNA sequence: TGTGCCAGCAGCTCCCAAACTCCCGGGACTAGCGGGAGAAATGAGCAGTTCTTC. Residues: CASSSQTPGTSGRNEQFF.